The 8 T cell receptor beta chains reported below all come from one sample, sequenced in a study of CD8 T cells in ankylosing spondylitis. From the 5' RACE reads, TCRdb called clonotypes with MiXCR, one entry per CDR3 protein. Counted here are roughly 240,000 distinct CDR3 sequences, 32% occurring once; the ten biggest clones make up about 4.2%. Sample: blood, either unsorted or a sorted T cell fraction (not recorded which). These receptors were taken from a male donor with ankylosing spondylitis or in good health (not recorded which).

This clonotype showed up just a few times. The CDR3 DNA reads TGTGCCAGCAGCTTGTGGCGGGGTAAACAAGAGACCCAGTACTTC. Residues: CASSLWRGKQETQYF. The chain recombines TRBV5-6 with TRBJ2-5; weak D call: TRBD2 (6 bases). CDR1 and CDR2 from the germline V gene are SGHDT and YYEEEE. The V end lost 1 base, the J end lost 2 bases, and 12 bases lay between the germline ends. The CDR3 length is 15 residues. The whole variable domain, filled in from reference TRBV5-6 and TRBJ2-5, reads DAGVTQSPTHLIKTRGQQVTLRCSPKSGHDTVSWYQQALGQGPQFIFQYYEEEERQRGNFPDRFSGHQFPNYSSELNVNALLLGDSALYLCASSLWRGKQETQYFGPGTRLLVL.

The chain employs TRBV12-3 or TRBV12-4 and TRBJ2-5; TRBD1 agrees at 10 bases. The CDR3 loop spans 15 amino acids. V shed 6 bases, J shed 4 bases, and the junction held 8 bases outside the gene matches. CDR3 sequence (DNA): TGTGCCAGCAGAGCAGGGACAGGGGTCCCAGAGACCCAGTACTTC. This codes for CASRAGTGVPETQYF.

This chain uses TRBV6-6 with TRBJ2-6, with no clear D. Germline V gene lookup returns CDR1 MNHNY and CDR2 SVGAGI (reference sequence). V lost 4 bases and J lost 4, with 5 bases in between. The CDR3 has 13 amino acids. The CDR3 loop reads CASSSPGANVLTF. For the CDR3, the DNA is TGTGCCAGCAGTTCGCCCGGGGCCAACGTCCTGACTTTC.

The rearrangement links TRBV20-1 to TRBJ2-3, with D maybe TRBD2 (6 bases). Germline V gene data show CDR1 as DFQATT and CDR2 as SNEGSKA (reference sequence). V was shortened by 0 bases and J by 6 bases, with 13 bases between the two germline ends. CDR3 length: 14 residues. CDR3 loop: CSARDLRDFDTQYF. The CDR3 DNA is TGCAGTGCTAGAGATCTGCGGGACTTTGATACGCAGTATTTT.

The V and J genes are TRBV3-1 and TRBJ2-3; D gene ambiguous. The V gene's germline CDR1 is LGHDT and CDR2 YNNKEL (reference sequence). CDR3 length: 15 residues. V was cut by 1 base and J by 4 bases, with 12 bases left in between. The CDR3 DNA sequence: TGTGCCAGCAGCCAAGTTCTGCTCGCGGCAGATACGCAGTATTTT. Translated: CASSQVLLAADTQYF.

The CDR3 nucleotides read TGTGCCAGCAGCTTCTGGAGGGGAACCGGGGAGACCCAGTACTTC. Its translation is CASSFWRGTGETQYF. V is TRBV7-6 and J is TRBJ2-5; D is perhaps TRBD2 (6 bases). V shed 3 bases and J shed 5 bases, with 16 bases lying between them. CDR1 and CDR2 from the germline V gene are SGHVS and FNYEAQ. The CDR3 totals 15 residues.

The chain couples TRBV20-1 to TRBJ2-3, with 8 bases fitting TRBD2. The CDR3 is made up of 14 amino acids. Germline assignment: CDR1 DFQATT and CDR2 SNEGSKA (reference sequence). Germline trimming cut 5 bases from V and 3 bases from J; bases unmatched to any gene: 7. The DNA of the CDR3 is TGCAGTGCTGGGGTAGCGGGGCAAACAGATACGCAGTATTTT. Protein sequence: CSAGVAGQTDTQYF.

This clonotype occurred a few times. The chain employs TRBV6-1 and TRBJ1-6; D is perhaps TRBD1 (6 bases). Germline CDR1 and CDR2: MNHNS and SASEGT. The CDR3 is 13 residues long. With 10 bases removed from V and 9 bases from J, the gap between germline ends came to 16 bases. The CDR3 is CATTWGAGSPLHF. The CDR3 DNA is TGTGCCACCACATGGGGGGCGGGTTCACCCCTCCACTTT.